This TCR beta chain stems from a study of T cell changes during pregnancy in multiple sclerosis. Germline CDR1 is SGHTS and CDR2 is YDEGEE. V lost 0 bases and J lost 2, with 11 bases in between. The CDR3 consists of 16 residues. Here immunoSEQ multiplex PCR was the method, and the copy in TCRdb shows in-frame clones only, minus some. Of around 80,000 clones listed, under 95% are singletons. This sequence originates from a female donor with multiple sclerosis, enrolled in a pregnancy study. V is TRBV5-8 and J is TRBJ2-2, with D possibly matching TRBD1 (6 bases). The sample in question was peripheral blood, obtained before pregnancy. In nucleotides, the CDR3 is TGTGCCAGCAGCTTGGGTGCAGGGGCAAACACCGGGGAGCTGTTTTTT. This sequence encodes CASSLGAGANTGELFF.